Presented here are 8 T cell receptor beta chains from one specimen sequenced in a study of early T cells in non-severe SARS-CoV-2 infection. TCRdb reprocessed the 5' RACE reads with MiXCR, giving one entry per CDR3 protein. Among about 69,000 distinct CDR3 sequences, about 9.4% were seen once, and the ten largest hold under 7%. Sequenced: whole blood. Receptors were obtained from an adult who was a healthcare worker with PCR-confirmed SARS-CoV-2 infection or an uninfected control (not recorded which).

This clonotype came up many times. The V and J genes are TRBV7-6 and TRBJ2-7, with D perhaps matching TRBD1 or TRBD2 (5 bases each). The CDR3 is made up of 15 amino acids. The V gene lost 5 bases and the J gene lost 4 bases, with 18 bases spanning the gap. Germline values: CDR1 SGHVS, CDR2 FNYEAQ. CDR3 loop: CASSPSRDGVYEQYF. The CDR3 bases are TGTGCCAGCAGCCCGAGCCGGGACGGGGTTTACGAGCAGTACTTC.

The sample holds a few counts of this clonotype. CDR3 sequence: CASSLGIRSEAFF. In DNA, the CDR3 is TGTGCCAGCAGCTTAGGTATCCGCTCTGAAGCTTTCTTT. This rearrangement joins TRBV7-8 to TRBJ1-1; no definite D call. V dropped 1 base and J dropped 6 bases, with 9 bases sitting between them. Per the germline V gene, CDR1 is SGHVS and CDR2 is FQNEAQ. The CDR3 runs 13 residues.

The chain combines TRBV6-2 or TRBV6-3 with TRBJ2-3; D unclear. CDR1 and CDR2 (germline): MNHEY, SVGEGT. The V end was cut by 8 bases, the J end by 2 bases, with 11 bases between. This CDR3 is 13 amino acids long. CDR3 protein: CASQSGHTDTQYF. In DNA, the CDR3 is TGTGCCAGCCAGTCCGGGCACACAGATACGCAGTATTTT.

This clonotype was seen ten or more times. This chain joins TRBV29-1 and TRBJ1-1; no reliable D call. Trimming removed 3 bases at V and 2 bases at J, with 10 bases between. The CDR3 contains 13 residues. Per germline, CDR1 SQVTM and CDR2 ANQGSEA. CDR3 region: CSVDPGGNTEAFF. The CDR3 nucleotides are TGCAGCGTTGATCCGGGAGGCAACACTGAAGCTTTCTTT.

This clonotype turned up a few times. The J gene is TRBJ2-3, the V gene TRBV29-1; the D gene is possibly TRBD2 (6 bases). This CDR3 is built from 14 residues. Germline V gives CDR1 SQVTM, CDR2 ANQGSEA. The V end was cut by 4 bases, the J end by 1 base, with 12 bases between. The CDR3 loop is CSVGGVGGTDTQYF. The CDR3 DNA is TGCAGCGTTGGGGGGGTCGGTGGCACAGATACGCAGTATTTT.

This clonotype was counted many times. This chain joins TRBV6-1 and TRBJ2-7; possibly TRBD1 for D (5 bases). V was clipped by 5 bases and J by 4 bases, with 9 bases between them. Germline CDR1 MNHNS, CDR2 SASEGT. The CDR3 is 12 residues long. The CDR3 here is CASSNDRYEQYF. The CDR3 DNA sequence: TGTGCCAGCAGTAACGACAGATACGAGCAGTACTTC.

This clonotype was counted between two and nine times. The chain combines TRBV3-1 with TRBJ1-6; no reliable D call. The ends were cut back, 4 bases at V and 16 bases at J, with 11 bases in the middle. From germline, CDR1 is LGHDT and CDR2 YNNKEL (reference sequence). The CDR3 runs 11 residues. The CDR3 reads CASSRLGQLHF. The CDR3, as DNA: TGTGCCAGCAGCCGACTGGGCCAACTCCACTTT. Full variable domain (outside the CDR3, taken from reference TRBV3-1 and TRBJ1-6): DTAVSQTPKYLVTQMGNDKSIKCEQNLGHDTMYWYKQDSKKFLKIMFSYNNKELIINETVPNRFSPKSPDKAHLNLHINSLELGDSAVYFCASSRLGQLHFGNGTRLTVT.

The chain joins TRBV7-9 to TRBJ1-1, with TRBD1 matching over 7 bases. Looked up from germline, CDR1 is SEHNR and CDR2 is FQNEAQ (reference sequence). CDR3 size: 14 residues. The junction had 4 bases not matched to a gene; V was cut back by 5 bases and J by 1 base. The chain's CDR3 is CASSAGTANTEAFF. CDR3 coding DNA: TGTGCCAGCAGCGCCGGGACAGCGAACACTGAAGCTTTCTTT.